This T cell receptor (beta chain) derives from a study of spatial heterogeneity in lung cancer. Study summary: Alpha-chain sequences were detected in numbers that were consistently lower than beta-chain sequences. In raw reads, more than nine appearances on average were recorded for each unique TCR and UMI combination.

The table lists this clonotype with many counts. The time point here: sample taken at primary tumor resection. Tumor, nontumor lung or frozen PBMC supplied whole RNA that was sequenced unsorted. Samples came from roughly 72 TRACERx patients with untreated early-stage lung cancer. Unique molecular identifiers tagged every individual TCR cDNA molecule. TCRdb processed the 5' RACE reads anew with MiXCR; each CDR3 protein has one entry. The sample has about 12,000 distinct CDR3 sequences, 5.5% to 7.5% seen once; the top ten hold about a tenth. The sequences come from normal lung tissue next to the tumor, collected at surgery. The TCR was taken from a male donor with early-stage non-small cell lung cancer.

This CDR3 is CASSLTDRDDEQYF. CDR3 DNA: TGTGCCAGCAGCTTGACGGACAGGGACGACGAGCAGTACTTC. The J gene is TRBJ2-7, the V gene TRBV7-9, with 8 bases matching TRBD1. In germline, CDR1 is SEHNR, CDR2 FQNEAQ (reference sequence). The CDR3 is made up of 14 amino acids. V lost 3 bases to trimming and J lost 5 bases; unmatched junction nucleotides: 6.